The entry below describes one TCR beta chain. Its recognized antigen is unknown. Qualities for individual bases were not recorded, and no much larger clone is one base off. The data originate from a study of OX40 agonist ivuxolimab in advanced cancers. With respect to the entire study: Ivuxolimab, which targeted the costimulatory receptor OX40 (CD134), was an agonistic, fully human IgG2 monoclonal antibody. Intravenous ivuxolimab was administered to patients every 2 weeks at six dose levels: 0.01, 0.1, 0.3, 1.5, 3 and 10 mg/kg. Of the approximately 54 dose-escalation patients, hepatocellular carcinoma was present in approximately 20, melanoma in roughly 15, renal cell carcinoma in 9 and head and neck cancer in 9. In the dose-escalation cohort, more than 75% of patients were male, and the mean age was about 55 years, with a range of about 20 to 90. Prior anti-PD-1, anti-PD-L1 or anti-CTLA-4 therapy was permitted, and roughly two fifths of dose-escalation patients had received checkpoint inhibitors. Partial responses occurred in three dose-escalation patients, of whom one had hepatocellular carcinoma and two had cutaneous melanoma. Peripheral TCRbeta sequencing was intended to test whether TCR sequence diversity was altered and clonal T-cell expansion was caused by ivuxolimab. The paper describes the monotherapy dose-escalation part (N = 52 patients) of the phase I trial of ivuxolimab. The investigation overall reported the following: Which antigens the clonally expanded peripheral T cells were specific for was not determined. In partial responders in the 0.1-3.0 mg/kg groups, normalized peripheral clonal expansion was found to be among the lowest, especially among CD8+ T cells. Clonal expansion of both CD4+ and CD8+ blood T cells was observed from baseline to week 6 at doses 0.1 to 3.0 mg/kg. Low levels of normalized T-cell clonal expansion were also seen in some nonresponding patients. On average, CD8+ T cells showed more expanded clones than CD4+ T cells after ivuxolimab.

V is cut by 0 bases and J by 5 bases, and the space between the germline ends is 11 bases. Via the germline V gene (reference sequence), CDR1 is SEHNR and CDR2 FQNEAQ. The CDR3 contains 14 residues, cysteine and phenylalanine counted. CDR3 DNA only is kept here, 42 bases in frame from base 1. The trial excluded patients who had a history of autoimmune disease or who were on systemic immunosuppression. In every dose cohort, peripheral blood was drawn for TCR sequencing at baseline, cycle 4 day 1, and cycle 7 day 1. Samples came from an open-label, multicenter, first-in-human phase I dose-escalation trial of ivuxolimab. Adults with locally advanced or metastatic head and neck squamous cell, hepatocellular, melanoma or renal cell carcinoma were enrolled in the trial. CD4+ and CD8+ T cells were sorted separately from peripheral blood before TCR sequencing. To sequence the TCRbeta CDR3 region, genomic DNA was isolated from the sorted cells. The immunoSEQ Assay was used to sequence the TCRbeta CDR3 regions. Imported from immuneACCESS, the table was reduced by TCRdb to in-frame sequences with V and J called. These copies leave out some clones; in studies compared against another copy, an unresolved V gene accounts for under half, and the cause of the remainder is not known. This sample comprises tens of thousands of clones, around 84% of them detected only once. Together, the top ten hold 6.5% of the sample.

The sequenced sample was CD4+ or CD8+ T cells sorted from blood, obtained in a trial of the OX40 agonist ivuxolimab. This chain is built from TRBV7-9 and TRBJ2-7; TRBD1 is a possible D gene, resting on 6 matching bases. The sequence came from an adult with an advanced solid tumor such as melanoma, head and neck, liver or kidney cancer. The CDR3 amino acid sequence is: CASSLAGGTHEQYF. The nucleotide sequence is given as TGTGCCAGCAGCTTAGCAGGGGGTACCCACGAGCAGTACTTC.